The present T cell receptor beta chain was sequenced within a study of spatial heterogeneity in lung cancer. For the study at large: Each distinct TCR and UMI combination averaged more than ten appearances in raw reads. Regarding the study as a whole: Resection blood, more than follow-up blood, showed ubiquitous expanded tumor TCRs.

Looked up from germline, CDR1 is ENHRY and CDR2 is SYGVKD. V lost 3 bases to trimming and J lost 0 bases; unmatched junction nucleotides: 2. This CDR3 is built from 15 residues. This sample's time point: blood at routine non-recurrence follow-up after resection. Sequencing was performed on whole RNA extracted from tumor and nontumor lung tissue, or from frozen PBMC, and the material was left unsorted. TCRdb re-called the 5' RACE reads through MiXCR, storing one row per CDR3 protein. Among around 120,000 distinct CDR3 sequences listed, 9.5% to 15% were seen once. This clonotype came up many times. Its specificity is not known.

The material was PBMCs, obtained at follow-up. The TCR was taken from a male donor with early-stage non-small cell lung cancer. This chain connects TRBV10-3 to TRBJ2-5, with 9 bases fitting TRBD1. Here the CDR3 reads CAISEGQGYQETQYF. As DNA, the CDR3 is TGTGCCATCAGTGAAGGACAGGGGTACCAAGAGACCCAGTACTTC.